One and the same sample provided the 17 T cell receptor beta chains below, sequenced in a study of blood T cell repertoires in COVID-19. Some clones are missing from TCRdb's copy, which holds only in-frame ones; the method was immunoSEQ multiplex PCR. Among roughly 520,000 clones listed, roughly 88% were seen once. The sample consisted of PBMCs or T cells enriched from blood (not recorded which). The receptors come from a woman in her thirties or forties who had recovered from COVID-19.

The chain joins TRBV18 to TRBJ2-2; 11 nucleotides match TRBD2. The germline CDR1 and CDR2 sequences are KGHSH and LQKENI. The V segment lost 1 base and the J segment 3 bases; nucleotides outside the gene matches: 4. The CDR3 runs 17 residues. CDR3 residues: CASSPRGTSGYTGELFF. CDR3 sequence (DNA): TGTGCCAGCTCACCACGCGGGACTAGCGGCTACACCGGGGAGCTGTTTTTT.

V is TRBV9 and J is TRBJ2-5, with TRBD2 matching 8 bases. Germline V gene data show CDR1 as SGDLS and CDR2 as YYNGEE. Losses at the gene ends were 4 bases for V and 3 bases for J; bases not matched to a gene: 5. The length of the CDR3 is 14 residues. DNA for the CDR3: TGTGCCAGCAGCCTTGGACTAGCCAAAGAGACCCAGTACTTC. Its protein is CASSLGLAKETQYF.

The V and J genes are TRBV5-4 and TRBJ2-5, with TRBD2 as a possible D gene (6 bases). Trimming removed 4 bases at V and 2 bases at J, with 12 bases between. This CDR3 contains 14 residues. CDR1 and CDR2 from the germline V gene are SGHNT and YYREEE (reference sequence). This CDR3 is CASSPGERQETQYF. In DNA form, the CDR3 reads TGTGCCAGCAGCCCGGGAGAAAGACAAGAGACCCAGTACTTC.

This chain connects TRBV27 to TRBJ2-7, with 9 positions matching TRBD2. Looked up from germline, CDR1 is MNHEY and CDR2 is SMNVEV (reference sequence). Trimming cost V 5 bases and J 6 bases; bases outside gene matches: 11. The CDR3 consists of 15 residues. The CDR3 DNA follows: TGTGCCAGCAGTCCCCTGCTAGCGGGAACCGCCGAGCAGTACTTC. It yields the protein CASSPLLAGTAEQYF.

The CDR3 coding sequence is TGCGCCAGCAGCCAGGGGGCCAATGCTAACTATGGCTACACCTTC. Its translation: CASSQGANANYGYTF. V is TRBV4-1 and J is TRBJ1-2, with a possible D match to TRBD1 (6 bases). This CDR3 is 15 amino acids long. Trimming removed 3 bases at V and 0 bases at J, with 11 bases between. The V gene's germline CDR1 is MGHRA and CDR2 YSYEKL.

The chain has TRBV5-8 and TRBJ2-6; D not resolved. The CDR3 sequence is 16 residues long. Trimming cost V 0 bases and J 0 bases, with 7 bases left between them. CDR1 SGHTS and CDR2 YDEGEE come from the germline V gene. The chain's CDR3 is CASSLGRSSGANVLTF. The CDR3 DNA follows: TGTGCCAGCAGCTTGGGACGGAGCTCTGGGGCCAACGTCCTGACTTTC.

V gene TRBV25-1 combines with J gene TRBJ1-5; D gene unclear. The ends were cut back, 6 bases at V and 0 bases at J, with 6 bases in the middle. The V gene's germline CDR1 is MGHDK and CDR2 SYGVNS. The CDR3 consists of 13 residues. In nucleotides, the CDR3 is TGTGCCAGCAGACAGTATAGCAATCAGCCCCAGCATTTT. Its translation: CASRQYSNQPQHF.

This clone appeared once. This chain links TRBV18 with TRBJ1-1; D may be TRBD1 (6 bases). Germline V gives CDR1 KGHSH, CDR2 LQKENI. Trimming removed 6 bases from V and 1 base from J, with 18 bases in between. CDR3 length: 16 amino acids. Here the CDR3 DNA reads TGTGCCAGCTCCCAACACGGGGGGCAAGAGAACACTGAAGCTTTCTTT. Protein product: CASSQHGGQENTEAFF.

The V call is TRBV27, the J call TRBJ2-2; the match to TRBD2 covers 11 bases. The CDR3 loop spans 19 amino acids. Germline-derived CDR1 and CDR2 are MNHEY and SMNVEV (reference sequence). V gave up 3 bases and J gave up 6 bases; unmatched junction bases: 15. This chain's CDR3 is CASSFSISGRALRAGELFF. CDR3 DNA sequence: TGTGCCAGCAGTTTCTCGATTAGCGGGAGGGCCCTAAGGGCCGGGGAGCTGTTTTTT.

The rearrangement joins TRBV6-2 or TRBV6-3 to TRBJ2-1; weak D call: TRBD2 (5 bases). Trimming pared 5 bases from V and 7 bases from J, leaving 9 bases between. This CDR3 is built from 12 residues. CDR1 is MNHEY and CDR2 is SVGEGT in the germline V gene. The CDR3 protein is CASSGLRNEQFF. CDR3 coding DNA: TGTGCCAGCAGTGGACTGAGAAATGAGCAGTTCTTC.

The chain links TRBV27 to TRBJ2-1; D is perhaps TRBD2 (5 bases). V was trimmed by 6 bases and J by 6 bases, leaving 36 bases between them. CDR3 length: 21 amino acids. Germline V gives CDR1 MNHEY, CDR2 SMNVEV (reference sequence). CDR3 sequence (DNA): TGTGCCAGCAGGATTTTAGTTGGTAATTCAAGGAGGCTTCTAATGGGCAATGAGCAGTTCTTC. It codes for CASRILVGNSRRLLMGNEQFF.

The rearrangement joins TRBV6-5 to TRBJ2-5; 7 bases map to TRBD1. The germline CDR1 and CDR2 sequences are MNHEY and SVGAGI. The CDR3 runs to 13 residues. J gave up 5 bases and V 5 bases, and 5 bases lay outside the gene matches. The CDR3 is CASSTGARETQYF. CDR3 nucleotide sequence: TGTGCCAGCAGTACAGGGGCGCGGGAGACCCAGTACTTC.

This clone appeared a single time. The chain couples TRBV7-8 to TRBJ1-5, with a weak D call TRBD1 (5 bases). This CDR3 spans 15 amino acids. CDR1 is SGHVS and CDR2 is FQNEAQ in the germline V gene. V lost 5 bases, J lost 3 bases, and 14 bases lay in between. The CDR3 nucleotides are TGTGCCAGCAGCCCGGTTGGGGCAATCAATCAGCCCCAGCATTTT. The encoded protein is CASSPVGAINQPQHF.

This clone was counted between two and nine times. The V call is TRBV7-2, the J call TRBJ1-1; 8 positions match TRBD1. Trimming cost V 3 bases and J 2 bases; bases outside gene matches: 11. The CDR3 consists of 17 residues. Germline CDR1 SGHTA, CDR2 FQGNSA. CDR3 coding DNA: TGTGCCAGCAGCTTTGACACAGGGGGGATAACTAACACTGAAGCTTTCTTT. The encoded protein is CASSFDTGGITNTEAFF.

The rearrangement uses TRBV11-2 and TRBJ1-6; no reliable D call. From germline, CDR1 is SGHAT and CDR2 FQNNGV. The CDR3 length is 13 residues. With 7 bases removed from V and 6 bases from J, the gap between germline ends came to 10 bases. The CDR3 DNA reads TGTGCCAGCACCTCGGAGGGTAATTCACCCCTCCACTTT. This codes for CASTSEGNSPLHF.

This rearrangement joins TRBV11-3 to TRBJ2-7; 9 positions agree with TRBD1. Germline trimming cut 5 bases from V and 6 bases from J; bases unmatched to any gene: 8. Per the germline V gene, CDR1 is SGHNT and CDR2 is YENEEA. The CDR3 contains 14 residues. The CDR3 region has the DNA TGTGCCAGCAGCGGCAACAGGGGGCGAGGCGAGCAGTACTTC. Its translation is CASSGNRGRGEQYF.

The chain joins TRBV5-1 to TRBJ2-7; 9 bases are a match to TRBD2. Unmatched junction bases numbered 18, after V lost 5 bases and J lost 6 bases. This CDR3 has 17 amino acids. Germline CDR1 is SGHRS and CDR2 is YFSETQ. CDR3 DNA sequence: TGCGCCAGCAGTACGGCGGTAGCGGGAGAAGGGTCCGGCGAGCAGTACTTC. Protein sequence: CASSTAVAGEGSGEQYF.